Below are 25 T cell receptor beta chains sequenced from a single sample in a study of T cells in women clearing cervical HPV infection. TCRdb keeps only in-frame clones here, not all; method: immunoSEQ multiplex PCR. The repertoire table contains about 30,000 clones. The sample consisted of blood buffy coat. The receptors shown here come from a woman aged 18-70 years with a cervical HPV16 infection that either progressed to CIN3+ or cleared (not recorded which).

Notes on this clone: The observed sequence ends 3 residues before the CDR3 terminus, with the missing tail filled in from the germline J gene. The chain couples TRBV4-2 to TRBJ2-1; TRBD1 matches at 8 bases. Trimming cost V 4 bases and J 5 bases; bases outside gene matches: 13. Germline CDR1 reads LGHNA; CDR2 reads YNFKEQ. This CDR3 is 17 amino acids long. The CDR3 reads CASSPPSGTGYNNEQFF. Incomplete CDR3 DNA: TGTGCCAGCAGCCCCCCTTCCGGGACAGGTTATAACAATGAG.

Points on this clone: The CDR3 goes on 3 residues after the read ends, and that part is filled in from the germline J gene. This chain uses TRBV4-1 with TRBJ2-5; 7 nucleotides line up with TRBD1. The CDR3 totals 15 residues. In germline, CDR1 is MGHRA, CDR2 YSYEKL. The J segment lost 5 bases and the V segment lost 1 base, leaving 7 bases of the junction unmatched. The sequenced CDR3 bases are TGCGCCAGCAGCCAAGCCCCTCCAGGGGGTGAGACC. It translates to CASSQAPPGGET. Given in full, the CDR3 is CASSQAPPGGETQYF.

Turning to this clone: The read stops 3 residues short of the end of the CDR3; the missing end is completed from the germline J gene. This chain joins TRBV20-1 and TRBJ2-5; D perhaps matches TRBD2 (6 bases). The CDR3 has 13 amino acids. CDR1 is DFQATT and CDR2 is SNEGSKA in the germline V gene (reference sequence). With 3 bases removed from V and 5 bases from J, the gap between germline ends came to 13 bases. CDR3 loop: CSASIGTWETQYF. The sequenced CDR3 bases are TGCAGTGCTAGTATCGGGACTTGGGAGACC.

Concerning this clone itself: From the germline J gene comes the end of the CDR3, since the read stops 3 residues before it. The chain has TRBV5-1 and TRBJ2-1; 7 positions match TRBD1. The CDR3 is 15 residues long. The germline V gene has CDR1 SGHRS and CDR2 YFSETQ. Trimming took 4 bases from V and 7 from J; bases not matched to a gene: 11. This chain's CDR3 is CASSLTRTGPNEQFF. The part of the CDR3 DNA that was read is TGCGCCAGCAGCCTTACCCGGACAGGCCCTAATGAG. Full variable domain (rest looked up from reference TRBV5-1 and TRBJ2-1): KAGVTQTPRYLIKTRGQQVTLSCSPISGHRSVSWYQQTPGQGLQFLFEYFSETQRNKGNFPGRFSGRQFSNSRSEMNVSTLELGDSALYLCASSLTRTGPNEQFFGPGTRLTVL.

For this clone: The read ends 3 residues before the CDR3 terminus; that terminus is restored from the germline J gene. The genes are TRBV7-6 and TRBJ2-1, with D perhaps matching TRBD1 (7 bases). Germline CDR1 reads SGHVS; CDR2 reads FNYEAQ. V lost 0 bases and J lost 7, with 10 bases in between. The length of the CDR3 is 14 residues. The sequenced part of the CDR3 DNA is TGTGCCAGCAGCTTAGCGACAGGGAGGAATGAG. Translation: CASSLATGRNE. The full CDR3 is CASSLATGRNEQFF.

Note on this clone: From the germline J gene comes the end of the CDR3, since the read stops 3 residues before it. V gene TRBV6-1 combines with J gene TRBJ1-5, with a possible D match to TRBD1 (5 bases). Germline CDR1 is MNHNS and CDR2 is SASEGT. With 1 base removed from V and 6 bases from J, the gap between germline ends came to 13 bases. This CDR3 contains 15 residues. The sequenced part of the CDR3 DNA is TGTGCCAGCAGTGAAGGTTGGGAAGGGGCTCAGCCC. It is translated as CASSEGWEGAQP. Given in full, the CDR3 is CASSEGWEGAQPQHF.

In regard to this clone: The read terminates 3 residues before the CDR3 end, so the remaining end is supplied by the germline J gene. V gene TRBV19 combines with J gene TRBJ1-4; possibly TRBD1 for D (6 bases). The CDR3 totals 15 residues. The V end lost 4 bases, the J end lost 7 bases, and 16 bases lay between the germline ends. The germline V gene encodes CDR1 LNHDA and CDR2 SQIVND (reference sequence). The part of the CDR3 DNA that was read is TGTGCCAGTAGTACGCAACAGGGATTCGGTGAAAAA. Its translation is CASSTQQGFGEK. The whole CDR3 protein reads CASSTQQGFGEKLFF.

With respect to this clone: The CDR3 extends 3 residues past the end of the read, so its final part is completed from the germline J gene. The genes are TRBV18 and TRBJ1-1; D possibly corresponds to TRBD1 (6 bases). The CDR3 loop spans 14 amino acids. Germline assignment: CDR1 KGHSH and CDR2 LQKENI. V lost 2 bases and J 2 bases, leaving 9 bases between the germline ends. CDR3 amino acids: CASSPDRSNTEAFF. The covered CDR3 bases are TGTGCCAGCTCACCAGACAGGAGTAACACTGAA.

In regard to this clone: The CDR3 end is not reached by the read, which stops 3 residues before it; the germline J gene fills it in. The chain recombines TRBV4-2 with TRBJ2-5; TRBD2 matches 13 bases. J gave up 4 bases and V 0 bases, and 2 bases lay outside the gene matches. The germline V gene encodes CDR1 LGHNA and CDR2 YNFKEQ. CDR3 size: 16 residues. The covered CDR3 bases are TGTGCCAGCAGCCAAGAGACTAGCGGGGGGAGAGAGACC. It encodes CASSQETSGGRET. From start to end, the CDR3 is CASSQETSGGRETQYF.

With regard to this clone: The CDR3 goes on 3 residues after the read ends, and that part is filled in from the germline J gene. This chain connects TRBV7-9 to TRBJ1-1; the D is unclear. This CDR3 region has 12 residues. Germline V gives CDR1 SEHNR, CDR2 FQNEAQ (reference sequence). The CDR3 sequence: CASSSQAPSAFF. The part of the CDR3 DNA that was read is TGTGCCAGCAGTTCCCAGGCGCCCTCA.

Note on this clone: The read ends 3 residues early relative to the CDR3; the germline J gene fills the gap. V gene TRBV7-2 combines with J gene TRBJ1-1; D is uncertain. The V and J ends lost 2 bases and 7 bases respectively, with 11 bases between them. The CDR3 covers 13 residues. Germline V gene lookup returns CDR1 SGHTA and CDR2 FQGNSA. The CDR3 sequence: CASSLWQVDEAFF. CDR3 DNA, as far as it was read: TGTGCCAGCAGCTTATGGCAGGTGGATGAA. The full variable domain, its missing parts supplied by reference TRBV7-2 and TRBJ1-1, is GAGVSQSPSNKVTEKGKDVELRCDPISGHTALYWYRQSLGQGLEFLIYFQGNSAPDKSGLPSDRFSAERTGGSVSTLTIQRTQQEDSAVYLCASSLWQVDEAFFGQGTRLTVV.

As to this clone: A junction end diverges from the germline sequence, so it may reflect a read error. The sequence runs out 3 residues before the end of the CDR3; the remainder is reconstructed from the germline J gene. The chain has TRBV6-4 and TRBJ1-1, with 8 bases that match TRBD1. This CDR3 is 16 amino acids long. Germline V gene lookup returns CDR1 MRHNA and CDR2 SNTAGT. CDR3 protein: CASSDPVTGVNPEAFF. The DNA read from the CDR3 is TGTGCCAGCAGTGACCCTGTGACAGGGGTGAACCCTGAA.

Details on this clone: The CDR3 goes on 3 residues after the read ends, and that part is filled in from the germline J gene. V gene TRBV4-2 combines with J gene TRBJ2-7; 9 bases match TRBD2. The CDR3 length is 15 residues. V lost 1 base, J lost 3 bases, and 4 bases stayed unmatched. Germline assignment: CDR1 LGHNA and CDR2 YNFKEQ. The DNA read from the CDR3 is TGTGCCAGCAGCCAAGGTCCTAGCGGGGACTACGAG. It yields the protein CASSQGPSGDYE. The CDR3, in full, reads CASSQGPSGDYEQYF.

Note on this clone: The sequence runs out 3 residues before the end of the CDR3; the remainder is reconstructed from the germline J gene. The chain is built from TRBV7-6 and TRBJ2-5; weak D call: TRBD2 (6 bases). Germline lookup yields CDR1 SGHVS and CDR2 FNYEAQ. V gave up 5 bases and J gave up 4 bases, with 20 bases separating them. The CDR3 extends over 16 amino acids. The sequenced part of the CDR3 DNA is TGTGCCAGCAGCCGGGGGTACGGACAAACGGGAGAGACC. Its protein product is CASSRGYGQTGET. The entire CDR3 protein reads CASSRGYGQTGETQYF.

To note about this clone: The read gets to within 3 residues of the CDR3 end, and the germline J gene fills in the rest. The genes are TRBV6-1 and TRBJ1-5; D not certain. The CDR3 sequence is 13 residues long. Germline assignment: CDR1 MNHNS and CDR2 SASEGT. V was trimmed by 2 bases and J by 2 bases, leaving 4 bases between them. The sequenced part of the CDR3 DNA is TGTGCCAGCAGTGAACGGGGCAATCAGCCC. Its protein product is CASSERGNQP. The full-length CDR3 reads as CASSERGNQPQHF.

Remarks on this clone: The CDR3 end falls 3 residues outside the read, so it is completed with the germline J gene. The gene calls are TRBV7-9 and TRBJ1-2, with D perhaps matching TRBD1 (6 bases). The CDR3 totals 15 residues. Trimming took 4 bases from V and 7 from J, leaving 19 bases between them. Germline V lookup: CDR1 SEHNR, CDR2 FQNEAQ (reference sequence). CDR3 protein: CASSSSSTGLGGYTF. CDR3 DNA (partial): TGTGCCAGCAGCTCCTCGAGCACAGGGTTGGGTGGC.

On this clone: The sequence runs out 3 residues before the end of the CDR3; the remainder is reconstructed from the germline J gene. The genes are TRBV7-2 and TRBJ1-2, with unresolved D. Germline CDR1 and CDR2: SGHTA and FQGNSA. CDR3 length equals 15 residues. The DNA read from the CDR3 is TGTGCCAGCAGCTTAGCGCAGGAAGGCCCTCGGGGC. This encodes CASSLAQEGPRG. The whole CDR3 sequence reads CASSLAQEGPRGYTF.

Partial CDR3 DNA: TGTGCCACCCTCCAGGGGGCGGAAGATACG. It yields the protein CATLQGAEDT. The whole CDR3 protein is CATLQGAEDTQYF. The J gene is TRBJ2-3, the V gene TRBV10-3, with TRBD1 matching over 8 bases. The CDR3 is cut off 3 residues early in the read; its end comes from the germline J gene. The V and J ends lost 10 bases and 5 bases, in that order; junction bases with no gene match: 8. The germline V gene has CDR1 ENHRY and CDR2 SYGVKD. The CDR3 sequence is 13 residues long.

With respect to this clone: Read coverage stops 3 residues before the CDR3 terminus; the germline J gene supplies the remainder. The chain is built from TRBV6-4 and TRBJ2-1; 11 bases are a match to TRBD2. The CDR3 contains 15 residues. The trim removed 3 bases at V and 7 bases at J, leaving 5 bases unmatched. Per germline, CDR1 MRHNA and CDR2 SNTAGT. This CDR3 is CASSELAGAGNEQFF. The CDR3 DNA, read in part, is TGTGCCAGCAGTGAACTAGCGGGGGCGGGGAATGAG.

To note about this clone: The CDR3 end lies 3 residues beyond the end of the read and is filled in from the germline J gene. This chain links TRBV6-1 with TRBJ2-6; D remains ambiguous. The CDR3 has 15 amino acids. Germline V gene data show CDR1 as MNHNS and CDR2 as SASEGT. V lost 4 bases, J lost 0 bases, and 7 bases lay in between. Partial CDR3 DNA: TGTGCCAGCAGTGGTACAGTCTCTGGGGCCAACGTC. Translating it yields CASSGTVSGANV. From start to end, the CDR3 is CASSGTVSGANVLTF.

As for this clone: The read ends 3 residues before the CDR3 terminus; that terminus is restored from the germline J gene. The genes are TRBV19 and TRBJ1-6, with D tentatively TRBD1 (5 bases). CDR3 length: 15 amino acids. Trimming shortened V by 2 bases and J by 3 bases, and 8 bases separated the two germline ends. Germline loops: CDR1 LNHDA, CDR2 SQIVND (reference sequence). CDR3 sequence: CASSIRGVYNSPLHF. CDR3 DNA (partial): TGTGCCAGTAGTATAAGGGGTGTCTATAATTCACCC.

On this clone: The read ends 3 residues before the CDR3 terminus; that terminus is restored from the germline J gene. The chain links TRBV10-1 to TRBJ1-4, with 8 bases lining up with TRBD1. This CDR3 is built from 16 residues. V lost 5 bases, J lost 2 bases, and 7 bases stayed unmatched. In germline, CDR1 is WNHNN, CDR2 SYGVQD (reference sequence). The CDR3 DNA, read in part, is TGCGCCAGCAGTCTCAGGGGGCGAAGGACTAATGAAAAA. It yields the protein CASSLRGRRTNEK. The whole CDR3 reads CASSLRGRRTNEKLFF.

CDR3 sequence reads: CASSFGSDKRQPQHF. The CDR3 DNA, read in part, is TGTGCCAGCAGTTTTGGATCGGACAAACGTCAGCCC. J is TRBJ1-5 and V is TRBV12-3 or TRBV12-4; weak D call: TRBD1 (5 bases). The read is 3 residues too short to cover the CDR3 end, so that end is filled in from the germline J gene. CDR3 length: 15 amino acids. V was trimmed by 3 bases and J by 6 bases, leaving 15 bases between them.

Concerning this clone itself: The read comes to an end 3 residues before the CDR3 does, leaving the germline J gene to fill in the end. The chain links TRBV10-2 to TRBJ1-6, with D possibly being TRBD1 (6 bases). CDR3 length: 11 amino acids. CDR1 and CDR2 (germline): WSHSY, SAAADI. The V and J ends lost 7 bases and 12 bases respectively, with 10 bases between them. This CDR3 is CASKQGEPLHF. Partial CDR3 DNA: TGCGCCAGCAAACAGGGTGAACCC.

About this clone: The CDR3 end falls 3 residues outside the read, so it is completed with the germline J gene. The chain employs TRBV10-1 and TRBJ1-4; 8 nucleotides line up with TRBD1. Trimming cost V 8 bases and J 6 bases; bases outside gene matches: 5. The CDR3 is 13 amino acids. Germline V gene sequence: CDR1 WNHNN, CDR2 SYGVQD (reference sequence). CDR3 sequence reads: CASLRGLDEKLFF. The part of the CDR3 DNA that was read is TGCGCCAGCCTCAGGGGGCTCGATGAAAAA.